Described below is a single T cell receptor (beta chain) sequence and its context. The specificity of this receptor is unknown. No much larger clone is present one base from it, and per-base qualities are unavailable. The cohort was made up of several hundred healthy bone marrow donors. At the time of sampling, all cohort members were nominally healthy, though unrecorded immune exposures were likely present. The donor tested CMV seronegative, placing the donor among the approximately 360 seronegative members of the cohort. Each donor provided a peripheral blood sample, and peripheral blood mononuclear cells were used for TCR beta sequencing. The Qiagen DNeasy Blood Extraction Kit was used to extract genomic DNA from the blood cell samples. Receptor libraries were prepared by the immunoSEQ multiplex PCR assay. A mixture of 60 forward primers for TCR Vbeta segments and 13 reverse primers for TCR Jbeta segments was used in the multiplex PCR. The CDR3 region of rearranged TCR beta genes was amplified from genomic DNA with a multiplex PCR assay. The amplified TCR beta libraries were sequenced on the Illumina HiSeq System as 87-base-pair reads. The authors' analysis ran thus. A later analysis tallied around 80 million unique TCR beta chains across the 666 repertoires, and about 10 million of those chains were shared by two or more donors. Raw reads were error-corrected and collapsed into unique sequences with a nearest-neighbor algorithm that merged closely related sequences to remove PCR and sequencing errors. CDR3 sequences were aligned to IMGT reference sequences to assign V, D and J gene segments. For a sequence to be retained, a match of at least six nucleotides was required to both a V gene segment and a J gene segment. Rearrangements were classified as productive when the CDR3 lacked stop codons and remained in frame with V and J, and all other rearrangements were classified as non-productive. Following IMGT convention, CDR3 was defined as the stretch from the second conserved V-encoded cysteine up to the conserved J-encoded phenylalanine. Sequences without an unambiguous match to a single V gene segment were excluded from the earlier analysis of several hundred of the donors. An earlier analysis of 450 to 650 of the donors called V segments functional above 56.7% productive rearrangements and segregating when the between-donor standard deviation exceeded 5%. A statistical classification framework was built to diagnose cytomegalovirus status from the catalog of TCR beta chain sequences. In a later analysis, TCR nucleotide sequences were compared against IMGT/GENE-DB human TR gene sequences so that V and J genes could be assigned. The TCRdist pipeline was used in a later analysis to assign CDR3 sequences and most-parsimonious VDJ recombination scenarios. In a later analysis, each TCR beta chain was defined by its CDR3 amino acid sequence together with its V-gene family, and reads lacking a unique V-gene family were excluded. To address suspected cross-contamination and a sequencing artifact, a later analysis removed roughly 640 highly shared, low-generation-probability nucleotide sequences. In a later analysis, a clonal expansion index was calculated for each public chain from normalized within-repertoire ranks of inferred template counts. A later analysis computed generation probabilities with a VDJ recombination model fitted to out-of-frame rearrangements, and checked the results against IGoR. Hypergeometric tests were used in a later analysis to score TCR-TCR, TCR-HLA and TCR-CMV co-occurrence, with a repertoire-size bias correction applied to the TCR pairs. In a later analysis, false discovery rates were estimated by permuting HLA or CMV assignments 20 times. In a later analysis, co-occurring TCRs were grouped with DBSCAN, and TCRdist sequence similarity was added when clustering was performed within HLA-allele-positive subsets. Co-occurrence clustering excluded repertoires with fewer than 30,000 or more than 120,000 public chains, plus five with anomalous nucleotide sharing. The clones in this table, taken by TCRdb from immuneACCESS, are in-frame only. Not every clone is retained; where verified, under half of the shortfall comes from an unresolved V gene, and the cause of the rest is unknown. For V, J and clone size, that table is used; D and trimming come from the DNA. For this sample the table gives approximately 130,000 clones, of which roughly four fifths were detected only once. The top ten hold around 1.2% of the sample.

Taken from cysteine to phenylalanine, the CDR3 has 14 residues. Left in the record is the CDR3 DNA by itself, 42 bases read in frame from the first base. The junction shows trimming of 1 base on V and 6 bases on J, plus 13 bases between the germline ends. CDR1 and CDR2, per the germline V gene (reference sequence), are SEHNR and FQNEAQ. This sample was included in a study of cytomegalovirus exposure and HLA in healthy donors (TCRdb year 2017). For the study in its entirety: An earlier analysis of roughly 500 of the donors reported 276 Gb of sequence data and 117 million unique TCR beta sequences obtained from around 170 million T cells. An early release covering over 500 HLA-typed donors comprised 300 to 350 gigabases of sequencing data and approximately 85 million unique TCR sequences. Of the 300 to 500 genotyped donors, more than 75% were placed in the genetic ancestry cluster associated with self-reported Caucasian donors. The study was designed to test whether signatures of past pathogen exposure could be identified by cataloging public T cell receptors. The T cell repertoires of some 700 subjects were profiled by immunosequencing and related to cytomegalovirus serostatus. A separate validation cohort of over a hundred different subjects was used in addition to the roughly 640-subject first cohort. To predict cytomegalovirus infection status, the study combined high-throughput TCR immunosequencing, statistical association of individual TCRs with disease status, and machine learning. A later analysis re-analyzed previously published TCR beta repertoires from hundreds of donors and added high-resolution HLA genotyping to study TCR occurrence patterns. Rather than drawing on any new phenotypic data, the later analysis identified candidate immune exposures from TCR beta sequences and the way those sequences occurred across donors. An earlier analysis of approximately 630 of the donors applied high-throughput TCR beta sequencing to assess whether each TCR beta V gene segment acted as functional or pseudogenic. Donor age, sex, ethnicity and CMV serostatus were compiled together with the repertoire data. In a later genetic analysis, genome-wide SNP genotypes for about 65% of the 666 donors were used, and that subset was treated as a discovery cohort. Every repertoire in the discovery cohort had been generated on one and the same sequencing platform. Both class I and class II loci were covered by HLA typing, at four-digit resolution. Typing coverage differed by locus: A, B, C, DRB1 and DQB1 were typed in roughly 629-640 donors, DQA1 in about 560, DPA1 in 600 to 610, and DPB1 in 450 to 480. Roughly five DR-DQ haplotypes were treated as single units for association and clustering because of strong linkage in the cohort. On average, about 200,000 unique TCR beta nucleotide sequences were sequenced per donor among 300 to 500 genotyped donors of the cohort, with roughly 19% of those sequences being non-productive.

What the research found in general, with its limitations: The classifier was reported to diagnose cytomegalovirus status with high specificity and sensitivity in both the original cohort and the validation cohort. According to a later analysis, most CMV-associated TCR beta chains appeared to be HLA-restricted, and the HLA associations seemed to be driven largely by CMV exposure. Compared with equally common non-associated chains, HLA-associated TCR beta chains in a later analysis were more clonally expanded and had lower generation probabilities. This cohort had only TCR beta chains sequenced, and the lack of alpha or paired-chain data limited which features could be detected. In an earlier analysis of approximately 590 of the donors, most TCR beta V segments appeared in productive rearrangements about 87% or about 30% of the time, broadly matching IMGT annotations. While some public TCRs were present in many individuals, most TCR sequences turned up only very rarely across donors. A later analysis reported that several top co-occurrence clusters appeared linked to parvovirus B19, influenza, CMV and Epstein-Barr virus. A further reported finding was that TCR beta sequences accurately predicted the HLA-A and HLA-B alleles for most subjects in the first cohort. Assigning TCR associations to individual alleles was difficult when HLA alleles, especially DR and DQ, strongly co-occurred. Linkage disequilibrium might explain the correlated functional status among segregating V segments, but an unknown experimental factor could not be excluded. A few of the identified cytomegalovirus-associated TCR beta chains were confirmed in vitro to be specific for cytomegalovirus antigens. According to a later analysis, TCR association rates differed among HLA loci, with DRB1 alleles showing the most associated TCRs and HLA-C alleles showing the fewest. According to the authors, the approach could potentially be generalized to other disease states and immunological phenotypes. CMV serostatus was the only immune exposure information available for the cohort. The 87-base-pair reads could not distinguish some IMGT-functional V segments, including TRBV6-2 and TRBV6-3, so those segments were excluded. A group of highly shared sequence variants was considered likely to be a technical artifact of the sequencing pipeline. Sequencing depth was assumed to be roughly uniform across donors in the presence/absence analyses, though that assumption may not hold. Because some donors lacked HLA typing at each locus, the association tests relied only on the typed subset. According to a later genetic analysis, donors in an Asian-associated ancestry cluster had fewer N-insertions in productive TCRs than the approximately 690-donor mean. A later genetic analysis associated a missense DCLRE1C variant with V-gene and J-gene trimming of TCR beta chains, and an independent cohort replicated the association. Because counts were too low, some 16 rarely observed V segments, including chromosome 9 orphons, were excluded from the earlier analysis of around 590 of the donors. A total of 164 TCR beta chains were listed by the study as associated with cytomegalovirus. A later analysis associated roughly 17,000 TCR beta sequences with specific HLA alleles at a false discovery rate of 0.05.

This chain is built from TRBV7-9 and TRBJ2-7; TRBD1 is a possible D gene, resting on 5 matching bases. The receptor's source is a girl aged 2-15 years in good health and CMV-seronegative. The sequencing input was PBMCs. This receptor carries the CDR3 CASSLEGRVPEQYF. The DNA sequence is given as TGTGCCAGCAGCTTAGAGGGCAGGGTCCCCGAGCAGTACTTC.